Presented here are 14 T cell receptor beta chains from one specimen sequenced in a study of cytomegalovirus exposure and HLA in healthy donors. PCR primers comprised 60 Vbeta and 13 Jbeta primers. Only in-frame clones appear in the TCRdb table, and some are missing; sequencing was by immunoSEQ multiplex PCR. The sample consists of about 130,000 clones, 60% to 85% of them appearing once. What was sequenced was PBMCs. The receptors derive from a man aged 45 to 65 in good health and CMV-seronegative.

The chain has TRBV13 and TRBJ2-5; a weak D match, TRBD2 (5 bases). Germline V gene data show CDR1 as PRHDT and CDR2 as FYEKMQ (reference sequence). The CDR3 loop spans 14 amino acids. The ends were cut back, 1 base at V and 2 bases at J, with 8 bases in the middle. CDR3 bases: TGTGCCAGCAGCTTAGCGGGGAATCAAGAGACCCAGTACTTC. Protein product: CASSLAGNQETQYF.

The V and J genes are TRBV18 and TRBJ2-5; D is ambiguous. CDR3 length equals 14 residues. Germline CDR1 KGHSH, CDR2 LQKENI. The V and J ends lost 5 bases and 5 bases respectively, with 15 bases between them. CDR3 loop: CASSIGPMRETQYF. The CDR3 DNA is TGTGCCAGCTCAATCGGCCCGATGCGGGAGACCCAGTACTTC.

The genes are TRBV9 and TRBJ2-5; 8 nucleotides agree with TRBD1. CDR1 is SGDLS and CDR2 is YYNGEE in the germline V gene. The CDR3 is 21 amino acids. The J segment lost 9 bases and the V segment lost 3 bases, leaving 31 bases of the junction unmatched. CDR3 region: CASSEGPFKSPGQAFDQAQYF. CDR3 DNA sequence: TGTGCCAGCAGCGAGGGTCCCTTCAAGTCCCCGGGACAGGCCTTCGATCAGGCCCAGTACTTC.

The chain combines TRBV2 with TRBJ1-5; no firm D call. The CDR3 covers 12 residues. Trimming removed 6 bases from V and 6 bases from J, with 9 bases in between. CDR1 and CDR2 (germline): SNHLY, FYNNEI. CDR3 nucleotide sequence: TGTGCCAGCAGAGACATAGTTCAGCCCCAGCATTTT. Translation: CASRDIVQPQHF.

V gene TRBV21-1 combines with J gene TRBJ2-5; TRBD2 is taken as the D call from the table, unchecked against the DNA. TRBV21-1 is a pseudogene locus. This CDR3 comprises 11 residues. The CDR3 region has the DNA TGTGCCAGGGGGAGTCCAGAGACCCAGTACTTC. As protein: CARGSPETQYF.

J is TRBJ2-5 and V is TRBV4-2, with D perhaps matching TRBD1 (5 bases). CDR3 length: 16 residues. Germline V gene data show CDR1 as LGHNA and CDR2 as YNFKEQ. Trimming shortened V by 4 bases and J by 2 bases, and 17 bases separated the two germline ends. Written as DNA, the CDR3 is TGTGCCAGCAGCCGCACTGCCGAGACAGTTCAAGAGACCCAGTACTTC. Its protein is CASSRTAETVQETQYF.

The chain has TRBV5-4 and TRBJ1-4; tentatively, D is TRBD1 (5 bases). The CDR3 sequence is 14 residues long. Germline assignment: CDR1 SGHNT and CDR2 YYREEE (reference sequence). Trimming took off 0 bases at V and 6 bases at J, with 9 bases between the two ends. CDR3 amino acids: CASSLVGTDEKLFF. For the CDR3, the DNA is TGTGCCAGCAGCTTGGTGGGGACTGATGAAAAACTGTTTTTT.

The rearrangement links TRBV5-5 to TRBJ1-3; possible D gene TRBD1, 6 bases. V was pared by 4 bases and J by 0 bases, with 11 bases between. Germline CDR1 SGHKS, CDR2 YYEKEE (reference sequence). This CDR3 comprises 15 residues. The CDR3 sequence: CASSTWTDSGNTIYF. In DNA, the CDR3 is TGTGCCAGCAGCACCTGGACAGACTCTGGAAACACCATATATTTT.

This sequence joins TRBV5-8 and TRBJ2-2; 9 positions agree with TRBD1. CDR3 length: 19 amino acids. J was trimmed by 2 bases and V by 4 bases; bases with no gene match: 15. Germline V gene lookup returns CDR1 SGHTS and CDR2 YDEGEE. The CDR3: CASSALFATGGANTGELFF. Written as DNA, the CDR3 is TGTGCCAGCAGCGCTCTCTTTGCTACAGGGGGCGCCAACACCGGGGAGCTGTTTTTT. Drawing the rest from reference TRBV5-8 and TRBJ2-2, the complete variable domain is EAGVTQSPTHLIKTRGQQATLRCSPISGHTSVYWYQQALGLGLQFLLWYDEGEERNRGNFPPRFSGRQFPNYSSELNVNALELEDSALYLCASSALFATGGANTGELFFGEGSRLTVL.

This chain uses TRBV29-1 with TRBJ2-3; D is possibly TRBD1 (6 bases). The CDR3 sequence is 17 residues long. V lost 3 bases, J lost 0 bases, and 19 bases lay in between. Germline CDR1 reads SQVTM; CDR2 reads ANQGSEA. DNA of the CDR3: TGCAGCGTTGAGAGGTATGAGACAGGTCCTAGCACAGATACGCAGTATTTT. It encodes CSVERYETGPSTDTQYF.

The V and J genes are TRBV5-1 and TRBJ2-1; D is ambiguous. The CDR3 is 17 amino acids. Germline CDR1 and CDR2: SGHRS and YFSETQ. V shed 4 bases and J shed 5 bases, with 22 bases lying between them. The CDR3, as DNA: TGCGCCAGCAGCAACCGCCGGGTCGCCTTATCGGACAATGAGCAGTTCTTC. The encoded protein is CASSNRRVALSDNEQFF.

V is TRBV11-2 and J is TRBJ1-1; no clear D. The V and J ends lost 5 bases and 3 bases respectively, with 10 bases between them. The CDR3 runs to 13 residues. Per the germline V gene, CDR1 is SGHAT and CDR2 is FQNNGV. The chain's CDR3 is CASSPISDTEAFF. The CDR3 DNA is TGTGCCAGCAGCCCTATATCCGACACTGAAGCTTTCTTT.

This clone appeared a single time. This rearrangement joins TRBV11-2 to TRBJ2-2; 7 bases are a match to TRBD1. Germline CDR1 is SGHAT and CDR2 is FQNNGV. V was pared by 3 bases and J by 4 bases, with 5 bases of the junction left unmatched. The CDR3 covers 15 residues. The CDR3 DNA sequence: TGTGCCAGCAGCTTCAACAGGGGAATCACCGGGGAGCTGTTTTTT. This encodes CASSFNRGITGELFF.

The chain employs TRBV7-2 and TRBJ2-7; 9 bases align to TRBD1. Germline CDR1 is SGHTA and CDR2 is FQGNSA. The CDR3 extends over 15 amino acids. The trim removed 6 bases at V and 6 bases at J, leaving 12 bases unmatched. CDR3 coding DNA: TGTGCCAGCAGTTCAACCGGGACAGGGTCTTTCGAGCAGTACTTC. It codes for CASSSTGTGSFEQYF.